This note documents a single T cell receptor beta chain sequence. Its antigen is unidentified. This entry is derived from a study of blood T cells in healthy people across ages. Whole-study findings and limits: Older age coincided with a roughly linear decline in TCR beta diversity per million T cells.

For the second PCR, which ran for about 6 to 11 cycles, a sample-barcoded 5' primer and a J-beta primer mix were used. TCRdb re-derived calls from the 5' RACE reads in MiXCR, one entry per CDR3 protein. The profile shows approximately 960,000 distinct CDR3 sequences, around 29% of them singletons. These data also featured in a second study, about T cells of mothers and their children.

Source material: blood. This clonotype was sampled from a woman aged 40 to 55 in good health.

The CDR3 sequence: CASSHTGGVNYGYTF. The CDR3 nucleotides are TGTGCCAGCAGCCATACAGGGGGCGTTAACTATGGCTACACCTTC. The J gene is TRBJ1-2, the V gene TRBV6-6, with 9 nucleotides matching TRBD1. J was trimmed by 1 base and V by 6 bases; bases with no gene match: 6. Germline values: CDR1 MNHNY, CDR2 SVGAGI (reference sequence). The CDR3 consists of 15 residues.